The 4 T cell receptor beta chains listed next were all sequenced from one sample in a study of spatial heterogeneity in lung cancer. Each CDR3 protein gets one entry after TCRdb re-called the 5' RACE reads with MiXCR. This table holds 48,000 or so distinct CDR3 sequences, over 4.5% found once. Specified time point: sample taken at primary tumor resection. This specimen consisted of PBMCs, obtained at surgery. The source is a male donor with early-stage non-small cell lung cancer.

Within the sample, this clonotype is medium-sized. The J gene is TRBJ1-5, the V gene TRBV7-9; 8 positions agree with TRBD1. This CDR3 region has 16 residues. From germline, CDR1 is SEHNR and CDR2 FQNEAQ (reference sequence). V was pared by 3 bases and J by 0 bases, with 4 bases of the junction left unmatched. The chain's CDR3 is CASSFGGQGSNQPQHF. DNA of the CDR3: TGTGCCAGCAGCTTCGGAGGACAGGGTAGCAATCAGCCCCAGCATTTT.

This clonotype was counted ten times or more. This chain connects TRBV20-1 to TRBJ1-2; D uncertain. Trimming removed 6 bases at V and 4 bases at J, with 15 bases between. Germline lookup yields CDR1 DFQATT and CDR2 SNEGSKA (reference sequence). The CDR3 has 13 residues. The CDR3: CSARRLSSYGYTF. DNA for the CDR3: TGCAGTGCCCGAAGATTGTCCTCCTATGGCTACACCTTC.

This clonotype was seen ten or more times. This CDR3 reads CASSFDSTYEQYF. CDR3 in DNA: TGTGCCAGCAGCTTCGACAGCACCTACGAGCAGTACTTC. This chain links TRBV7-3 with TRBJ2-7; a weak D match, TRBD1 (5 bases). This CDR3 has 13 amino acids. The germline V gene has CDR1 SGHTA and CDR2 FQGTGA. Deletions cut 3 bases from V and 2 bases from J, with 8 bases between.

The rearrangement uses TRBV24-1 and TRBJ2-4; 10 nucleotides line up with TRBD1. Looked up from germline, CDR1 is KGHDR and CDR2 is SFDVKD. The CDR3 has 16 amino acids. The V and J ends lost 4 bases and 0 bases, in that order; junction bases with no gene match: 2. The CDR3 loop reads CATSETGGLAKNIQYF. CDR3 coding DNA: TGTGCCACCAGTGAGACAGGGGGCCTAGCCAAAAACATTCAGTACTTC.